The rows below give T cell receptor beta chains drawn from one sample of a study of technical replicates of blood from four donors. Data came from immunoSEQ multiplex PCR; TCRdb stores just in-frame clones and leaves some out. The data contain some 75,000 clones, 96% of them seen just once; the ten biggest clones take up 0.31%. Sequencing used T cells isolated from PBMCs. All receptors come from a human donor in good health. Both conserved end residues are part of each CDR3. Fields, in order: CDR3 DNA, CDR3 protein, D gene, V gene, J gene, clone size. A D gene is named only where the DNA matches it firmly. Some rows mark clone size as missing; the rest say once, few, many or name a class of expanded clone.

cdr3_nt: TGCAGCGTTGCTACGGGAAGCCAAGAGACCCAGTACTTC
cdr3_aa: CSVATGSQETQYF
d_call: NA
v_call: TRBV29-1
j_call: TRBJ2-5
clone_size: NA

cdr3_nt: TGTGCCAGCAGCTTCGACATCTCCTACGAGCAGTACTTC
cdr3_aa: CASSFDISYEQYF
d_call: NA
v_call: TRBV11-3
j_call: TRBJ2-7
clone_size: NA

cdr3_nt: TGTGCCAGCAGCGTAGGAGCGGACAGGGACTACGAGCAGTACTTC
cdr3_aa: CASSVGADRDYEQYF
d_call: TRBD1
v_call: TRBV9
j_call: TRBJ2-7
clone_size: NA

cdr3_nt: TGTGCCAGTAGTATAGTATTCGGGACAGGGTACGAGCAGTACTTC
cdr3_aa: CASSIVFGTGYEQYF
d_call: TRBD1
v_call: TRBV19
j_call: TRBJ2-7
clone_size: once

cdr3_nt: TGTGCCAGCAGTTTGACAGGGGCGACTAACTATGGCTACACCTTC
cdr3_aa: CASSLTGATNYGYTF
d_call: TRBD1
v_call: TRBV2
j_call: TRBJ1-2
clone_size: NA

cdr3_nt: TGTGCCAGTAGTATCGGAAGGGGCTCTGGGGCCAACGTCCTGACTTTC
cdr3_aa: CASSIGRGSGANVLTF
d_call: NA
v_call: TRBV19
j_call: TRBJ2-6
clone_size: NA

cdr3_nt: TGTGCCAGCAGAGAACTAGCGGGAGTATACGAGCAGTACTTC
cdr3_aa: CASRELAGVYEQYF
d_call: TRBD2
v_call: TRBV6-6
j_call: TRBJ2-7
clone_size: NA

cdr3_nt: TGTGCCAGCTCCCTTGGGACAGCTGACAAGACCCAGTACTTC
cdr3_aa: CASSLGTADKTQYF
d_call: TRBD1
v_call: TRBV18
j_call: TRBJ2-5
clone_size: NA

cdr3_nt: TGTGCCAGCAGCTCGACAGGGGTTGGCTACGAGCAGTACTTC
cdr3_aa: CASSSTGVGYEQYF
d_call: TRBD1
v_call: TRBV13
j_call: TRBJ2-7
clone_size: NA

cdr3_nt: TGTGCCAGCTCACCTAGCGGGAGTAGAGAGACCCAGTACTTC
cdr3_aa: CASSPSGSRETQYF
d_call: TRBD2
v_call: TRBV18
j_call: TRBJ2-5
clone_size: once

cdr3_nt: TGTGCCAGCAGCCCCAGGGACAGGGTAAACTATGGCTACACCTTC
cdr3_aa: CASSPRDRVNYGYTF
d_call: TRBD1
v_call: TRBV7-2
j_call: TRBJ1-2
clone_size: NA

cdr3_nt: TGTGCCTGGTCAGGAAACTATGGCTACACCTTC
cdr3_aa: CAWSGNYGYTF
d_call: NA
v_call: TRBV30
j_call: TRBJ1-2
clone_size: once

cdr3_nt: TGTGCCAGCAGTTTAAATGAGGAGATACTGTTTTTT
cdr3_aa: CASSLNEEILFF
d_call: NA
v_call: TRBV9
j_call: TRBJ1-4
clone_size: NA

cdr3_nt: TGTGCCAGCAGCGTAGGCGGCAGGGGGCATGAAGAGCAGTACTTC
cdr3_aa: CASSVGGRGHEEQYF
d_call: TRBD1
v_call: TRBV9
j_call: TRBJ2-7
clone_size: NA

cdr3_nt: TGTGCCAGCAGTGAATTGGCGGGCTATGGCTACACCTTC
cdr3_aa: CASSELAGYGYTF
d_call: NA
v_call: TRBV2
j_call: TRBJ1-2
clone_size: NA

cdr3_nt: TGTGCCAGCTCAGCGAGACTAGCGCCTTGGTACCAAGAGACCCAGTACTTC
cdr3_aa: CASSARLAPWYQETQYF
d_call: TRBD2
v_call: TRBV18
j_call: TRBJ2-5
clone_size: NA

cdr3_nt: TGTGCCAGCAGTTGGCACAGGGGGCAACAGTACTTC
cdr3_aa: CASSWHRGQQYF
d_call: TRBD1
v_call: TRBV28
j_call: TRBJ2-7
clone_size: NA

cdr3_nt: TGTGCCAGCAGCTGGACAGGGGAGGACTCCTACGAGCAGTACTTC
cdr3_aa: CASSWTGEDSYEQYF
d_call: TRBD1
v_call: TRBV7-9
j_call: TRBJ2-7
clone_size: NA

cdr3_nt: TGTGCCAGCAGTTCTCCCCCTAATGAGCAGTTCTTC
cdr3_aa: CASSSPPNEQFF
d_call: NA
v_call: TRBV27
j_call: TRBJ2-1
clone_size: NA

cdr3_nt: TGTGCCAGCAGCAAAGATATTGGGACAGCTAATCAGCCCCAGCATTTT
cdr3_aa: CASSKDIGTANQPQHF
d_call: NA
v_call: TRBV21-1
j_call: TRBJ1-5
clone_size: NA

cdr3_nt: TGCGCCAGCAGCCGGGGGGTACAAGAGACCCAGTACTTC
cdr3_aa: CASSRGVQETQYF
d_call: NA
v_call: TRBV4-3
j_call: TRBJ2-5
clone_size: NA

cdr3_nt: TGTGCCAGCAGCTTAGAACAGGGTGACTTATATTTT
cdr3_aa: CASSLEQGDLYF
d_call: NA
v_call: TRBV5-4
j_call: TRBJ1-3
clone_size: NA

cdr3_nt: TGTGCCAGCAACCCATCCGGGACAGGGTATGAAAAACTGTTTTTT
cdr3_aa: CASNPSGTGYEKLFF
d_call: TRBD1
v_call: TRBV6-4
j_call: TRBJ1-4
clone_size: NA

cdr3_nt: TGTGCCAGCATTGACCCTGTTGGGACACCTTCCTACGAGCAGTACTTC
cdr3_aa: CASIDPVGTPSYEQYF
d_call: NA
v_call: TRBV6-1
j_call: TRBJ2-7
clone_size: NA

cdr3_nt: TGTGCCAGTAGTATTGGACATACCTACGAGCAGTACTTC
cdr3_aa: CASSIGHTYEQYF
d_call: NA
v_call: TRBV19
j_call: TRBJ2-7
clone_size: NA

cdr3_nt: TGCAGTGCCGCGGGCCCCGGGGAGCTGTTTTTT
cdr3_aa: CSAAGPGELFF
d_call: NA
v_call: TRBV20-1
j_call: TRBJ2-2
clone_size: NA